This TCR beta chain comes out of a study of cytotoxic CD8 clonotypes in ibrutinib-treated CLL. At the level of the study: Mean productive templates were approximately 240,000; mean productive rearrangements were over 80,000.

Investigators sought sequencing depths of between 1 in 200,000 and 1 in 1 million T cells. Sequencing was performed with immunoSEQ multiplex PCR; in TCRdb, only in-frame clones are kept and a portion is missing. The sample yields 150,000 or so clones, approximately 85% seen once. The CDR3 spans 15 residues. CDR1 and CDR2 from the germline V gene are LGHNA and YSLEER. The ends lost 0 bases at V and 9 bases at J; junction bases unmatched: 3. V is TRBV4-3 and J is TRBJ2-1; 12 bases are a match to TRBD2. This specimen consisted of PBMCs, obtained after 24 months of ibrutinib treatment. The sequence came from a human donor with chronic lymphocytic leukemia. CDR3 region: CASSQEGLAGFEQFF. For the CDR3, the DNA is TGCGCCAGCAGCCAAGAGGGACTAGCGGGTTTTGAGCAGTTCTTC.